The rows below give T cell receptor beta chains drawn from one sample of a study of tumor-infiltrating lymphocytes in primary liver carcinoma. MiXCR, applied by TCRdb to the multiplex PCR reads, yields one record per CDR3 protein. The sample yields fewer than 200,000 distinct CDR3 sequences, around four fifths seen once. The material sequenced was tumor tissue from primary liver carcinoma. These receptor sequences come from a man aged 40-50 years with primary liver carcinoma and hepatitis B virus infection. CDR3s leave out the opening cysteine and the closing phenylalanine or tryptophan.

v_call: TRBV5-1; cdr3_aa: ADSLSGSAEETQY
v_call: TRBV6-1; cdr3_aa: ASRDRLAKDIQY
v_call: TRBV12-3/TRBV12-4; cdr3_aa: ASQLGTEGTRNTIY
v_call: TRBV6-5; cdr3_aa: LSNPGLAGTDTQY
v_call: TRBV30; cdr3_aa: TWAPAGGRNQPQH
v_call: TRBV5-8; cdr3_aa: ASSRRLTGEYKGTDTQY
v_call: TRBV12-3/TRBV12-4; cdr3_aa: AGSPGLAEYYKQY
v_call: TRBV11-1; cdr3_aa: ASTPTGLAGETQY
v_call: TRBV30; cdr3_aa: AWSGSGWAEGAEQF
v_call: TRBV14; cdr3_aa: ATSPTRNTGELF
v_call: TRBV11-3; cdr3_aa: ASSTRLKTEAF
v_call: TRBV10-3; cdr3_aa: ARAQGWGIETQY
v_call: TRBV5-5; cdr3_aa: ASSAGTDLFYGNTVY
v_call: TRBV10-3; cdr3_aa: AITSDASNNEQF
v_call: TRBV6-6; cdr3_aa: ASSWDSKNTEAF
v_call: TRBV11-2; cdr3_aa: AWSLDGVAYEQY
v_call: TRBV11-1; cdr3_aa: ASSSVGGSVGARTDTQY
v_call: TRBV12-3/TRBV12-4; cdr3_aa: VSSLRGIYSYNEQL
v_call: TRBV12-3/TRBV12-4; cdr3_aa: ATSSECTGETQY
v_call: TRBV6-1; cdr3_aa: ASSEGGNGQPQR